This is a list of T cell receptor beta chains from one sample in a study of identical twins. TCRdb reprocessed the 5' RACE reads via MiXCR and lists one record per CDR3 protein. The sample shows 650,000 to 750,000 distinct CDR3 sequences, about 20% of them seen only once. The data were also submitted as part of a second study, on T cells expressing NK-cell markers.

Sequencing input: PBMCs. The receptors stem from a woman aged 18-30 years in good health. Both conserved end residues are part of each CDR3. A D gene is named only where the DNA matches it firmly. Not all rows give a size; the values are once, few, many and, for expanded clones, a class.

CDR3 protein: CASSLAPGTGTYEQYF; CDR3 DNA: TGTGCTAGCAGCTTAGCCCCCGGGACAGGGACGTACGAGCAGTACTTC; J gene: TRBJ2-7; V gene: TRBV7-7; clone size: NA; D gene: TRBD1
CDR3 protein: CSARGPGGGQETQYF; CDR3 DNA: TGCAGTGCTAGAGGACCAGGGGGTGGTCAAGAGACCCAGTACTTC; J gene: TRBJ2-5; V gene: TRBV20-1; clone size: NA; D gene: TRBD1
CDR3 protein: CSARRYSGRSNEQFF; CDR3 DNA: TGCAGTGCTAGACGGTATAGCGGGAGATCCAATGAGCAGTTCTTC; J gene: TRBJ2-1; V gene: TRBV20-1; clone size: few; D gene: TRBD2
CDR3 protein: CASSSRGGFSYEQYF; CDR3 DNA: TGTGCCAGCAGCTCGAGGGGAGGGTTCTCCTACGAGCAGTACTTC; J gene: TRBJ2-7; V gene: TRBV7-2; clone size: NA; D gene: TRBD2
CDR3 protein: CSARDLDGTPLTDTQYF; CDR3 DNA: TGCAGTGCTAGAGATTTGGACGGGACTCCCCTCACAGATACGCAGTATTTT; J gene: TRBJ2-3; V gene: TRBV20-1; clone size: NA; D gene: NA
CDR3 protein: CATSIREATDTQYF; CDR3 DNA: TGTGCCACCAGCATCCGGGAGGCCACAGATACGCAGTATTTT; J gene: TRBJ2-3; V gene: TRBV15; clone size: few; D gene: TRBD2
CDR3 protein: CASSLRGSGGYTF; CDR3 DNA: TGTGCCAGCAGTTTAAGGGGTTCGGGTGGCTACACCTTC; J gene: TRBJ1-2; V gene: TRBV12-3/TRBV12-4; clone size: many; D gene: NA
CDR3 protein: CASSVDPDNYGYTF; CDR3 DNA: TGTGCCAGCAGCGTAGATCCAGACAACTATGGCTACACCTTC; J gene: TRBJ1-2; V gene: TRBV9; clone size: few; D gene: NA
CDR3 protein: CFGLETSYGYTF; CDR3 DNA: TGTTTTGGGCTGGAGACCAGCTATGGCTACACCTTC; J gene: TRBJ1-2; V gene: TRBV2; clone size: NA; D gene: NA
CDR3 protein: CASSWTSNTEAFF; CDR3 DNA: TGTGCCAGCAGCTGGACTAGTAACACTGAAGCTTTCTTT; J gene: TRBJ1-1; V gene: TRBV6-2/TRBV6-3; clone size: few; D gene: NA